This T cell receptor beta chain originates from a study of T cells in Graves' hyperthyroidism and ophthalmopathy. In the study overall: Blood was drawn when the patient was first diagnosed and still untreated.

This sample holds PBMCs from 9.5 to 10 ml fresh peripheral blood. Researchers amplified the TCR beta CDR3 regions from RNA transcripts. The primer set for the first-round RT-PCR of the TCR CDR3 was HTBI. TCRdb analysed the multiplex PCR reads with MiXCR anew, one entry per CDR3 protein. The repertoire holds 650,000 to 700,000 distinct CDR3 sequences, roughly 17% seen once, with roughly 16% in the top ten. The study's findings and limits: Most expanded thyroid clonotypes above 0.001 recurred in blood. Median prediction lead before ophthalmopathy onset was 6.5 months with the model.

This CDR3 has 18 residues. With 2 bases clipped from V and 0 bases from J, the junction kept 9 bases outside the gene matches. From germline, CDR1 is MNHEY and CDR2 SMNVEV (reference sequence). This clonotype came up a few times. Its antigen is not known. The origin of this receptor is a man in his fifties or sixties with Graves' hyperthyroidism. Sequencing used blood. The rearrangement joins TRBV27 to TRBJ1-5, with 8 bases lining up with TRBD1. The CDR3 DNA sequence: TGTGCCAGCAGTTTACCCCACAGGGGGGGAAATAGCAATCAGCCCCAGCATTTT. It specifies CASSLPHRGGNSNQPQHF.